Listed below are T cell receptor beta chains from one sample, sequenced in a study of OX40 agonist ivuxolimab in advanced cancers. Libraries were prepared by immunoSEQ multiplex PCR; TCRdb keeps only in-frame clonotypes and omits some of them. The table has under 90,000 clones, 89% seen once. Sequenced here: CD4+ or CD8+ T cells sorted from blood, sampled in a trial of the OX40 agonist ivuxolimab. Receptor source: an adult with an advanced solid tumor such as melanoma, head and neck, liver or kidney cancer. Each CDR3 is given with its conserved first and last residue. Fields, in order: D gene, V gene, J gene, CDR3 length, clone size, CDR3 protein, CDR3 DNA. D genes are given only for firm matches. Size is stated for part of the rows, as once, few or many counts, or as a class when the clone is expanded.

>-|TRBV27|TRBJ2-5|12|-
CASSSGRETQYF
TGTGCCAGCAGTTCAGGTCGGGAGACCCAGTACTTC
>TRBD1|TRBV6-6|TRBJ2-7|11|-
CASIDRGEQYF
TGTGCCAGCATAGACAGGGGCGAGCAGTACTTC
>-|TRBV18|TRBJ1-1|16|-
CASSPYPGTELGEAFF
TGTGCCAGCTCACCATATCCCGGGACCGAGCTTGGCGAAGCTTTCTTT
>-|TRBV7-2|TRBJ1-2|14|-
CASSLGTQLYGYTF
TGTGCCAGCAGCTTAGGTACACAACTCTATGGCTACACCTTC
>TRBD1|TRBV4-1|TRBJ1-4|15|-
CASSQLGRGNEKLFF
TGCGCCAGCAGCCAATTGGGCAGGGGGAATGAAAAACTGTTTTTT
>-|TRBV30|TRBJ2-7|10|-
CAWGAGEQYF
TGTGCCTGGGGGGCAGGCGAGCAGTACTTC
>-|TRBV29-1|TRBJ2-3|13|once
CSVEATGTDTQYF
TGCAGCGTTGAAGCTACGGGCACAGATACGCAGTATTTT
>TRBD1|TRBV6-1|TRBJ1-1|14|-
CASSEAGTGGLAFF
TGTGCCAGCAGTGAAGCCGGGACAGGGGGCTTGGCTTTCTTT
>TRBD1|TRBV2|TRBJ1-2|12|-
CASRDRAYGYTF
TGTGCCAGCCGGGACAGGGCCTATGGCTACACCTTC
>TRBD1|TRBV27|TRBJ1-2|12|-
CASSPTGAGYTF
TGTGCCAGCAGTCCTACAGGGGCCGGCTACACCTTC
>-|TRBV7-7|TRBJ2-2|13|-
CASSSRNTGELFF
TGTGCCAGCAGTAGTAGAAACACCGGGGAGCTGTTTTTT
>-|TRBV6-6|TRBJ2-3|12|few
CASKRQQDTQYF
TGTGCCAGCAAGAGACAGCAAGATACGCAGTATTTT
>TRBD2|TRBV30|TRBJ2-3|14|-
CAWSRAGYTDTQYF
TGTGCCTGGAGTCGAGCGGGGTACACAGATACGCAGTATTTT
>TRBD1|TRBV28|TRBJ2-3|19|-
CASSLFPWGTAPSTDTQYF
TGTGCCAGCAGTTTATTCCCCTGGGGGACAGCGCCAAGCACAGATACGCAGTATTTT
>-|TRBV2|TRBJ1-4|14|few
CASSESPTGEKLFF
TGTGCCAGCAGTGAGAGCCCAACCGGCGAAAAACTGTTTTTT
>-|TRBV4-1|TRBJ2-3|17|-
CASSQGFRGASTDTQYF
TGCGCCAGCAGCCAAGGGTTTAGGGGGGCCAGCACAGATACGCAGTATTTT
>TRBD2|TRBV19|TRBJ2-2|14|-
CASSLAGVGGELFF
TGTGCCAGTTCCCTAGCGGGAGTTGGCGGGGAGCTGTTTTTT
>-|TRBV11-3|TRBJ1-1|14|-
CASSPGDSDREAFF
TGTGCCAGCAGCCCGGGGGACTCGGATCGGGAAGCTTTCTTT
>-|TRBV25-1|TRBJ2-7|12|-
CASRGGTYEQYF
TGTGCCAGCAGGGGGGGAACCTACGAGCAGTACTTC
>-|TRBV10-2|TRBJ2-4|11|once
CASSVHGIQYF
TGCGCCAGCAGTGTACACGGCATTCAGTACTTC
>-|TRBV14|TRBJ1-6|15|-
CASSRRQPDNSPLHF
TGTGCCAGCAGCCGCCGACAGCCCGATAATTCACCCCTCCACTTT
>-|TRBV19|TRBJ1-5|15|-
CASSINRRSNQPQHF
TGTGCCAGTAGTATTAACAGACGTAGCAATCAGCCCCAGCATTTT
>-|TRBV7-9|TRBJ2-3|16|once
CASSLFARTSTDTQYF
TGTGCCAGCAGCTTATTCGCCAGGACTAGCACAGATACGCAGTATTTT
>TRBD1|TRBV19|TRBJ2-6|12|-
CASSIGTGGFTF
TGTGCCAGTAGTATCGGGACAGGGGGCTTTACTTTC
>-|TRBV5-1|TRBJ2-2|14|-
CASSFQENTGELFF
TGCGCCAGCAGCTTCCAGGAGAACACCGGGGAGCTGTTTTTT
>-|TRBV4-1|TRBJ1-5|14|-
CASSDGPSNQPQHF
TGCGCCAGCAGCGACGGACCTAGCAATCAGCCCCAGCATTTT
>TRBD1|TRBV27|TRBJ2-4|17|-
CASSSRTGRKFGNIQYF
TGTGCCAGCAGTTCACGGACAGGTCGGAAATTCGGAAACATTCAGTACTTC
>-|TRBV27|TRBJ2-7|18|-
CASSLARTDFVPTYEQYF
TGCGCCAGCAGTTTAGCTAGGACGGACTTTGTCCCAACCTACGAGCAGTACTTC
>-|TRBV21-1|TRBJ2-2|16|-
CASSPGDRVVAGELFF
TGTGCCAGCTCCCCAGGGGACAGGGTGGTCGCCGGGGAGCTGTTTTTT
>TRBD2|TRBV14|TRBJ2-3|16|-
CASSLRLASSTDTQYF
TGTGCCAGCAGCCTGAGACTAGCGTCTAGCACAGATACGCAGTATTTT
>-|TRBV18|TRBJ2-4|19|-
CASSPILQGGALAKNIQYF
TGTGCCAGCTCACCAATCCTTCAGGGGGGAGCTCTAGCCAAAAACATTCAGTACTTC
>-|TRBV4-1|TRBJ1-5|19|-
CASSQDPRSAAKSDQPQHF
TGCGCCAGCAGCCAAGACCCCAGGTCCGCCGCTAAGTCGGATCAGCCCCAGCATTTT
>-|TRBV5-1|TRBJ2-1|14|once
CASSLLASAHEQFF
TGCGCCAGCAGCTTGCTAGCCAGTGCTCATGAGCAGTTCTTC
>-|TRBV2|TRBJ1-5|12|few
CASSGGSWPQHF
TGTGCCAGCAGCGGGGGATCGTGGCCCCAGCATTTT
>TRBD1|TRBV11-2|TRBJ2-1|14|once
CASRPTFSGGEQFF
TGTGCCAGCAGACCTACCTTTTCAGGGGGCGAGCAGTTCTTC
>-|TRBV2|TRBJ1-3|16|-
CASSARVRNSGNTIYF
TGTGCCAGCAGTGCGCGGGTCAGAAACTCTGGAAACACCATATATTTT
>-|TRBV6-6|TRBJ2-5|14|once
CASRGGVDAGTQYF
TGTGCCAGCCGCGGAGGAGTGGACGCGGGGACCCAGTACTTC
>-|TRBV29-1|TRBJ1-5|19|-
CSVEGRRQPEVYSNQPQHF
TGCAGCGTTGAAGGGAGACGACAACCCGAGGTATATAGCAATCAGCCCCAGCATTTT
>TRBD1|TRBV6-5|TRBJ1-5|15|-
CASSSRQGSNQPQHF
TGTGCCAGCAGCAGCCGACAGGGTAGCAATCAGCCCCAGCATTTT
>TRBD1|TRBV30|TRBJ1-4|13|-
CAWSRGQGEKLFF
TGTGCCTGGAGTAGGGGACAGGGAGAAAAACTGTTTTTT
>-|TRBV19|TRBJ1-4|13|-
CASRLGTNEKLFF
TGTGCCAGTCGATTAGGAACTAATGAAAAACTGTTTTTT
>TRBD1|TRBV30|TRBJ1-1|15|-
CAWRGQGASNTEAFF
TGTGCCTGGAGGGGACAGGGAGCCTCGAACACTGAAGCTTTCTTT
>-|TRBV5-1|TRBJ2-7|15|-
CASSLGQGYSYEQYF
TGCGCCAGCAGCTTGGGACAAGGGTACTCCTACGAGCAGTACTTC
>-|TRBV5-8|TRBJ2-7|17|-
CASSRDPDGGPPYEQYF
TGTGCCAGCAGCCGGGACCCCGACGGGGGTCCGCCCTACGAGCAGTACTTC
>TRBD1|TRBV11-2|TRBJ2-6|17|-
CASSLGQGTAGANVLTF
TGTGCCAGCAGCTTAGGACAGGGCACAGCTGGGGCCAACGTCCTGACTTTC
>-|TRBV6-1|TRBJ2-6|16|-
CASSAAGSSGANVLTF
TGTGCCAGCAGTGCAGCAGGCAGCTCTGGGGCCAACGTCCTGACTTTC
>-|TRBV6-1|TRBJ2-7|11|-
CASSDRSRSYF
TGTGCCAGCAGCGACAGGTCCAGGTCGTACTTC
>-|TRBV5-1|TRBJ2-3|15|-
CASSLVQSPPDTQYF
TGCGCCAGCAGCTTGGTGCAAAGTCCCCCAGATACGCAGTATTTT
>-|TRBV9|TRBJ2-3|14|once
CASSPTGNTDTQYF
TGTGCCAGCAGCCCCACCGGGAACACAGATACGCAGTATTTT
>TRBD2|TRBV2|TRBJ2-1|15|-
CASSDRLAAINEQFF
TGTGCCAGCAGTGATAGACTAGCGGCCATAAATGAGCAGTTCTTC
>-|TRBV30|TRBJ1-1|12|-
CAWSVARTEAFF
TGTGCCTGGAGTGTAGCTCGGACTGAAGCTTTCTTT